Listed here are 17 T cell receptor beta chains from one sample, sequenced in a study of Tregs in tolerant kidney transplant recipients. Data came from immunoSEQ multiplex PCR; TCRdb stores just in-frame clones and leaves some out. The sample totals some 25,000 clones; its top ten clones hold around 4%. Related graft donors supplied nonmyeloablative bone marrow transplants, and mixed chimerism was transient. Specimen: CD4+ T cells from blood (PBMCs), collected 6 months after the transplant. These receptors all come from a human patient who received a combined kidney and bone marrow transplant. The graft donor may have contributed some T cells.

A remark on this clone: The CDR3 end falls 3 residues outside the read, so it is completed with the germline J gene. The chain has TRBV18 and TRBJ2-2; the match to TRBD2 covers 9 bases. The CDR3 totals 17 residues. Germline V gene data show CDR1 as KGHSH and CDR2 as LQKENI. The trim removed 1 base at V and 3 bases at J, leaving 6 bases unmatched. The CDR3 bases that were read are TGTGCCAGCTCACCACGGGCGGGAGGGCCGGACACCGGGGAG. It encodes CASSPRAGGPDTGE. The whole CDR3 region reads CASSPRAGGPDTGELFF. The whole variable domain, filled in from reference TRBV18 and TRBJ2-2, reads NAGVMQNPRHLVRRRGQEARLRCSPMKGHSHVYWYRQLPEEGLKFMVYLQKENIIDESGMPKERFSAEFPKEGPSILRIQQVVRGDSAAYFCASSPRAGGPDTGELFFGEGSRLTVL.

Comment on this clone: The read halts 3 residues ahead of the CDR3 end, with the missing end drawn from the germline J gene. The chain is built from TRBV7-2 and TRBJ1-4; D ambiguous. The germline V gene has CDR1 SGHTA and CDR2 FQGNSA. Trimming shortened V by 4 bases and J by 0 bases, and 9 bases separated the two germline ends. This CDR3 contains 15 residues. The CDR3 region is CASSSDMSTNEKLFF. The covered CDR3 bases are TGTGCCAGCAGCTCCGACATGTCAACTAATGAAAAA.

About this clone: Sequencing ends 3 residues short of the CDR3 end; the germline J gene provides the rest. V and J are TRBV5-1 and TRBJ1-3, with 7 bases matching TRBD1. The CDR3 covers 14 residues. Germline CDR1 is SGHRS and CDR2 is YFSETQ. V shed 5 bases, J shed 2 bases, and the junction held 4 bases outside the gene matches. CDR3 region: CASSSQGAGNTIYF. The part of the CDR3 DNA that was read is TGCGCCAGCAGTTCCCAGGGGGCTGGAAACACC. Looking up the rest from reference TRBV5-1 and TRBJ1-3 gives the full variable domain: KAGVTQTPRYLIKTRGQQVTLSCSPISGHRSVSWYQQTPGQGLQFLFEYFSETQRNKGNFPGRFSGRQFSNSRSEMNVSTLELGDSALYLCASSSQGAGNTIYFGEGSWLTVV.

Regarding this clone: Sequencing ends 3 residues short of the CDR3 end; the germline J gene provides the rest. The V gene is TRBV5-4, the J gene TRBJ2-6; tentatively, D is TRBD1 (5 bases). Germline V gene sequence: CDR1 SGHNT, CDR2 YYREEE (reference sequence). CDR3 length: 15 amino acids. V was cut by 2 bases and J by 2 bases, with 8 bases left in between. The sequenced CDR3 bases are TGTGCCAGCAGCTTACAGGTTGCTGGGGCCAACGTC. This encodes CASSLQVAGANV. In full, the CDR3 reads CASSLQVAGANVLTF.

A note on this clone: The read stops 3 residues short of the end of the CDR3; the missing end is completed from the germline J gene. The V and J genes are TRBV18 and TRBJ2-5, with TRBD2 matching over 15 bases. Germline-derived CDR1 and CDR2 are KGHSH and LQKENI. Losses at the gene ends were 6 bases for V and 2 bases for J; bases not matched to a gene: 10. There are 18 residues in the CDR3. CDR3: CASSQGLAGGSRQETQYF. The sequenced CDR3 bases are TGTGCCAGCTCCCAAGGACTAGCGGGGGGGTCAAGACAAGAGACC.

With respect to this clone: Coverage ceases 3 residues before the CDR3 finishes, and the germline J gene fills in the end. The rearrangement joins TRBV10-3 to TRBJ1-6, with 9 positions matching TRBD1. CDR1 is ENHRY and CDR2 is SYGVKD in the germline V gene. The CDR3 sequence is 16 residues long. V was clipped by 0 bases and J by 6 bases; unmatched bases: 3. The CDR3 DNA, read in part, is TGTGCCATCAGTGAGTCGACGGACAGGGGTAATTCACCC. Its protein product is CAISESTDRGNSP. The whole CDR3 sequence reads CAISESTDRGNSPLHF.

CDR3 DNA, as far as it was read: TGTGCCAGTAGATCCCGAGGCTCTGGAAACACC. This sequence encodes CASRSRGSGNT. The entire CDR3 protein is CASRSRGSGNTIYF. The chain couples TRBV19 to TRBJ1-3; D is ambiguous. With the read ending 3 residues before the CDR3 end, the germline J gene is used to fill in that end. The CDR3 consists of 14 residues. Germline V gives CDR1 LNHDA, CDR2 SQIVND (reference sequence). V was pared by 6 bases and J by 0 bases, with 9 bases between. The variable domain in full, completed from reference TRBV19 and TRBJ1-3, reads DGGITQSPKYLFRKEGQNVTLSCEQNLNHDAMYWYRQDPGQGLRLIYYSQIVNDFQKGDIAEGYSVSREKKESFPLTVTSAQKNPTAFYLCASRSRGSGNTIYFGEGSWLTVV.

With regard to this clone: The CDR3 end falls 3 residues outside the read, so it is completed with the germline J gene. V gene TRBV18 combines with J gene TRBJ1-2; D unresolved. The CDR3 has 15 amino acids. Germline CDR1 KGHSH, CDR2 LQKENI. With 3 bases removed from V and 5 bases from J, the gap between germline ends came to 16 bases. CDR3 DNA (partial): TGTGCCAGCTCACCTCGTGAGGAAGGGCGATATGGC. It codes for CASSPREEGRYG. The entire CDR3 protein is CASSPREEGRYGYTF.

Remarks on this clone: Read sequence stops 3 residues before the CDR3 end, and the germline J gene provides the missing end. The chain carries TRBV6-2 or TRBV6-3 and TRBJ1-5; 8 nucleotides match TRBD1. The V segment lost 5 bases and the J segment 3 bases; nucleotides outside the gene matches: 6. This CDR3 spans 15 amino acids. CDR1 is MNHEY, CDR2 SVGEGT, per germline. Here the CDR3 reads CASSLGTGFNQPQHF. The CDR3 bases that were read are TGTGCCAGCAGTCTTGGGACAGGCTTCAATCAGCCC.

On this clone: Read data end 3 residues before the CDR3 end; the end is taken from the germline J gene. The chain combines TRBV19 with TRBJ2-3; 10 bases are shared with TRBD2. Germline V CDR1 and CDR2: LNHDA, SQIVND (reference sequence). The CDR3 extends over 14 amino acids. Unmatched junction bases numbered 3, after V lost 6 bases and J lost 3 bases. This chain's CDR3 is CASRVGLATDTQYF. The sequenced CDR3 bases are TGTGCCAGTAGGGTGGGACTAGCGACAGATACG. The full variable domain, completed using reference TRBV19 and TRBJ2-3, is DGGITQSPKYLFRKEGQNVTLSCEQNLNHDAMYWYRQDPGQGLRLIYYSQIVNDFQKGDIAEGYSVSREKKESFPLTVTSAQKNPTAFYLCASRVGLATDTQYFGPGTRLTVL.

As concerns this clone: The CDR3 end falls 3 residues outside the read, so it is completed with the germline J gene. The V and J genes are TRBV2 and TRBJ2-1; 10 nucleotides align to TRBD1. CDR1 and CDR2 (germline): SNHLY, FYNNEI. The CDR3 is 15 amino acids. The V and J ends lost 6 bases and 4 bases, in that order; junction bases with no gene match: 6. The sequenced part of the CDR3 DNA is TGTGCCAGCAGAACCGGGACAGGGGTGTACAATGAG. It specifies CASRTGTGVYNE. The CDR3 reads in full as CASRTGTGVYNEQFF.

A note on this clone: The read terminates 3 residues before the CDR3 end, so the remaining end is supplied by the germline J gene. The chain couples TRBV2 to TRBJ2-7, with 7 positions matching TRBD1. This CDR3 has 14 residues. The ends lost 10 bases at V and 2 bases at J; junction bases unmatched: 11. Per germline, CDR1 SNHLY and CDR2 FYNNEI. The sequenced CDR3 bases are TGTGCCACCCGGCTCGGTAGGGGGCCCTACGAG. Translating gives CATRLGRGPYE. The whole CDR3 sequence reads CATRLGRGPYEQYF.

With regard to this clone: The CDR3 goes on 3 residues after the read ends, and that part is filled in from the germline J gene. The chain couples TRBV7-9 to TRBJ2-7; D unclear. Germline V gene sequence: CDR1 SEHNR, CDR2 FQNEAQ (reference sequence). Deletions cut 5 bases from V and 3 bases from J, with 5 bases between. This CDR3 comprises 11 residues. The CDR3 DNA, read in part, is TGTGCCAGCAGCGCTATCTACGAG. Protein product: CASSAIYE. The CDR3 in full is CASSAIYEQYF. The full variable domain, completed using reference TRBV7-9 and TRBJ2-7, is DTGVSQNPRHKITKRGQNVTFRCDPISEHNRLYWYRQTLGQGPEFLTYFQNEAQLEKSRLLSDRFSAERPKGSFSTLEIQRTEQGDSAMYLCASSAIYEQYFGPGTRLTVT.

A note on this clone: The sequence runs out 3 residues before the end of the CDR3; the remainder is reconstructed from the germline J gene. This rearrangement joins TRBV18 to TRBJ1-3; D is uncertain. The CDR3 spans 16 residues. V gave up 1 base and J gave up 0 bases, with 10 bases separating them. CDR1 is KGHSH, CDR2 LQKENI, per germline. CDR3 bases read: TGTGCCAGCTCACCACGAGCACAGAACTCTGGAAACACC. This encodes CASSPRAQNSGNT. The whole CDR3 is CASSPRAQNSGNTIYF.

Remarks on this clone: The CDR3 is cut off 3 residues early in the read; its end comes from the germline J gene. The chain employs TRBV30 and TRBJ1-1, with 7 bases lining up with TRBD1. Germline CDR1 is GTSNPN and CDR2 is SVGIG (reference sequence). The CDR3 spans 13 residues. Germline trimming cut 4 bases from V and 2 bases from J; bases unmatched to any gene: 4. CDR3 in amino acids: CAWTHRGNTEAFF. The DNA read from the CDR3 is TGTGCCTGGACCCACAGGGGTAACACTGAA.

Regarding this clone: With the read ending 3 residues before the CDR3 end, the germline J gene is used to fill in that end. The J gene is TRBJ2-3, the V gene TRBV29-1; a weak D match, TRBD1 (5 bases). Per germline, CDR1 SQVTM and CDR2 ANQGSEA. The germline V and J ends were trimmed by 0 bases and 1 base, with 14 bases remaining between them. The CDR3 runs to 16 residues. Incomplete CDR3 DNA: TGCAGCGTTGAAGAGTGGGGCAGGGAAGGCACAGATACG. Translating gives CSVEEWGREGTDT. The whole CDR3 region reads CSVEEWGREGTDTQYF.

Frequency places this clone as medium-sized (0.01 to 0.1%). The sequence runs out 3 residues before the end of the CDR3; the remainder is reconstructed from the germline J gene. This chain uses TRBV10-3 with TRBJ2-2; 9 positions agree with TRBD2. Per germline, CDR1 ENHRY and CDR2 SYGVKD. The ends lost 3 bases at V and 0 bases at J; junction bases unmatched: 5. This CDR3 is 17 amino acids long. Partial CDR3 DNA: TGTGCCATCAGTGAATTACGCGGGGGGGCGAACACCGGGGAG. It codes for CAISELRGGANTGE. The complete CDR3 protein is CAISELRGGANTGELFF.